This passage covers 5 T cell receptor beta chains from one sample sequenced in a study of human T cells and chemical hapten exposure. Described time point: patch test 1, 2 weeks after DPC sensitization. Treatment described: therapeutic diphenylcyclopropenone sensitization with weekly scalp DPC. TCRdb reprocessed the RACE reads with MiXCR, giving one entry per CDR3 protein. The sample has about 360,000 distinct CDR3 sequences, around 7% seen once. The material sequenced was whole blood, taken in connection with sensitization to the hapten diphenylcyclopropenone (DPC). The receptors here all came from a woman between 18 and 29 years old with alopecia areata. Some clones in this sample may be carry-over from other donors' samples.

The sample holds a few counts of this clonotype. CDR3 protein: CASSAAGGHEQFF. Here the CDR3 DNA reads TGTGCCAGCAGTGCAGCGGGGGGGCATGAGCAGTTCTTC. The rearrangement joins TRBV6-1 to TRBJ2-1; 10 bases are a match to TRBD2. In germline, CDR1 is MNHNS, CDR2 SASEGT. The CDR3 is 13 residues long. Unmatched junction bases numbered 2, after V lost 4 bases and J lost 8 bases.

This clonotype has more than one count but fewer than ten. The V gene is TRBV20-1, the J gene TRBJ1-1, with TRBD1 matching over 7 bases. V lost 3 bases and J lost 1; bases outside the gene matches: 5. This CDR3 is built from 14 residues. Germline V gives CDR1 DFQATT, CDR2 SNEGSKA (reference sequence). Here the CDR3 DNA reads TGCAGTGCTAGCCAGGGGGAAACGAACACTGAAGCTTTCTTT. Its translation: CSASQGETNTEAFF.

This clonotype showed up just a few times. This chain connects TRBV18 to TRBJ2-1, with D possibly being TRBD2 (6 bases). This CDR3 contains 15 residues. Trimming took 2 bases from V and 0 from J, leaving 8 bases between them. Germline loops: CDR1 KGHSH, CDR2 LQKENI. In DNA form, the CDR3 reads TGTGCCAGCTCACCAGGAGGGCCCTCCTACAATGAGCAGTTCTTC. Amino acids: CASSPGGPSYNEQFF.

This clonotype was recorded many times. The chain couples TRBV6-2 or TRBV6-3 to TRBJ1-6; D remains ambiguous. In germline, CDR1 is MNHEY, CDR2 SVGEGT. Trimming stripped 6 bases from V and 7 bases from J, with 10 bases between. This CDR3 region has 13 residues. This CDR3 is CASRGPGNSPLHF. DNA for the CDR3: TGTGCCAGCAGGGGTCCTGGGAATTCACCCCTCCACTTT.

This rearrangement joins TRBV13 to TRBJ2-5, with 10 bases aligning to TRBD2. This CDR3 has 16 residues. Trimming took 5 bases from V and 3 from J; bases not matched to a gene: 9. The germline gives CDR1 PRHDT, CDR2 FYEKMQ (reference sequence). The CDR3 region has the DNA TGTGCCAGCAGCCGTCCGCGGACTAGCGGCGAAGAGACCCAGTACTTC. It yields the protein CASSRPRTSGEETQYF.